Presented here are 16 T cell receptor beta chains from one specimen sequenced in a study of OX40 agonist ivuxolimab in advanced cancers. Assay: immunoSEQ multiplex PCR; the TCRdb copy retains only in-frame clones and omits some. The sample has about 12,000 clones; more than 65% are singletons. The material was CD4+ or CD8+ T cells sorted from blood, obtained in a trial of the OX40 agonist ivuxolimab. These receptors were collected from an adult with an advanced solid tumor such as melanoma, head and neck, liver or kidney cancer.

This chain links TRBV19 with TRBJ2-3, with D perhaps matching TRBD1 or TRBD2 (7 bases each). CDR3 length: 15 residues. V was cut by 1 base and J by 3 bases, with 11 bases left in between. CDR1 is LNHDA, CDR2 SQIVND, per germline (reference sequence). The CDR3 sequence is CASSIGQGGTDTQYF. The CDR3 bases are TGTGCCAGTAGTATAGGTCAGGGGGGGACAGATACGCAGTATTTT.

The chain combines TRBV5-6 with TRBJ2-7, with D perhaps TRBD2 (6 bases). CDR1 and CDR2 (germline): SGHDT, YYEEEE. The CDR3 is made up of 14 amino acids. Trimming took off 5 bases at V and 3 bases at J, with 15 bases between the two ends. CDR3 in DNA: TGTGCCAGCAGGATGTGGGGGGTCCACTACGAGCAGTACTTC. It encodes CASRMWGVHYEQYF.

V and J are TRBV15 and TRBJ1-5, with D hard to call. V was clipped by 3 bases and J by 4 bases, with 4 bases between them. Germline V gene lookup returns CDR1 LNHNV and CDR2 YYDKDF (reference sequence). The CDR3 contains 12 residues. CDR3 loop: CATSRGNQPQHF. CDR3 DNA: TGTGCCACCAGCAGGGGAAATCAGCCCCAGCATTTT.

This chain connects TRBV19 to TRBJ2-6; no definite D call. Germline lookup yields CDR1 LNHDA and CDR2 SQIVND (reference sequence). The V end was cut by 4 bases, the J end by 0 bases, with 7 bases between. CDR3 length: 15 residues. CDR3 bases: TGTGCCAGTAGTACTGGGAACTCTGGGGCCAACGTCCTGACTTTC. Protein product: CASSTGNSGANVLTF. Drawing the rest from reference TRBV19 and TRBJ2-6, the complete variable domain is DGGITQSPKYLFRKEGQNVTLSCEQNLNHDAMYWYRQDPGQGLRLIYYSQIVNDFQKGDIAEGYSVSREKKESFPLTVTSAQKNPTAFYLCASSTGNSGANVLTFGAGSRLTVL.

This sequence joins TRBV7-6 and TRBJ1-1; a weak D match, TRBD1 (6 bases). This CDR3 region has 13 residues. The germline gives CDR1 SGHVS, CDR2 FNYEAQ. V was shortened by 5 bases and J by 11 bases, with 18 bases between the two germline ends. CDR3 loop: CASSPTGTEVAFF. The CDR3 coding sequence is TGTGCCAGCAGCCCAACAGGGACCGAGGTGGCTTTCTTT.

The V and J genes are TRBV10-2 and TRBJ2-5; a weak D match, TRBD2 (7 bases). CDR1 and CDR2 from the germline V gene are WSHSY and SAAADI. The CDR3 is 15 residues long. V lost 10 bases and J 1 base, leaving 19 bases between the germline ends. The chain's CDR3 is CATRQPGGFQETQYF. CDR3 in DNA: TGCGCCACCAGACAGCCGGGGGGCTTCCAAGAGACCCAGTACTTC.

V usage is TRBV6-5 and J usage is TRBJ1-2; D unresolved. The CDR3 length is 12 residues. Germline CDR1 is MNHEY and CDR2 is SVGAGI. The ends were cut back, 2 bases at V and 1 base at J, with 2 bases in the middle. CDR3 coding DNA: TGTGCCAGCAGTTACAATAACTATGGCTACACCTTC. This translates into CASSYNNYGYTF.

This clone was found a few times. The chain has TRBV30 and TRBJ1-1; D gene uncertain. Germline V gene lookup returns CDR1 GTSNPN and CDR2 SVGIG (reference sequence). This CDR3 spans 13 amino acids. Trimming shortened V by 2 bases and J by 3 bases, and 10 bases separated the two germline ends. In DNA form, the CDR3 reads TGTGCCTGGAGTTCAGGCGAGGACACTGAAGCTTTCTTT. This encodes CAWSSGEDTEAFF.

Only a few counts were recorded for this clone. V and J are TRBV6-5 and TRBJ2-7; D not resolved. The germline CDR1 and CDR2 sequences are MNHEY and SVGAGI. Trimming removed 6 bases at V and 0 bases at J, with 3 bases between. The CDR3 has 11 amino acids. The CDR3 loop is CASSFSYEQYF. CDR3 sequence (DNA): TGTGCCAGCAGCTTCTCCTACGAGCAGTACTTC.

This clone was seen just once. The CDR3 region is CASSDLAGSTDTQYF. The CDR3 coding sequence is TGTGCCAGCAGTGACCTAGCGGGAAGCACAGATACGCAGTATTTT. The chain combines TRBV6-1 with TRBJ2-3; 9 positions match TRBD2. The germline V gene encodes CDR1 MNHNS and CDR2 SASEGT. The V segment lost 3 bases and the J segment 0 bases; nucleotides outside the gene matches: 1. The CDR3 has 15 residues.

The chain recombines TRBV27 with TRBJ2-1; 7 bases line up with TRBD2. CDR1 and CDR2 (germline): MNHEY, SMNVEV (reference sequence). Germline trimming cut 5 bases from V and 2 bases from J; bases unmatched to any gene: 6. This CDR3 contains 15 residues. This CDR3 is CASSLGTTPYNEQFF. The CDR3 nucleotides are TGTGCCAGCAGTCTCGGGACTACACCCTACAATGAGCAGTTCTTC.

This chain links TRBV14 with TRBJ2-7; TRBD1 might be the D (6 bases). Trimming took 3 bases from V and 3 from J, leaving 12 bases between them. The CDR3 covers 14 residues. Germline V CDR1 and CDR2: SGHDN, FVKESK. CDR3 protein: CASSHHDRFYEQYF. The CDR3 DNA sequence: TGTGCCAGCAGCCACCACGACAGGTTCTACGAGCAGTACTTC.

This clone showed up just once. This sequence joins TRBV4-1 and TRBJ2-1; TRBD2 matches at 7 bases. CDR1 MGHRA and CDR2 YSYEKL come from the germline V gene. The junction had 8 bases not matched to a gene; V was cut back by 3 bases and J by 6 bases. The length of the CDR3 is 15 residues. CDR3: CASSHLADTANEQFF. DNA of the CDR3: TGCGCCAGCAGCCACCTAGCGGATACCGCCAATGAGCAGTTCTTC.

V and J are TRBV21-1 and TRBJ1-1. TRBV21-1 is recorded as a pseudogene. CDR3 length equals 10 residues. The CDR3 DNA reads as TGTGCCAACTTTAACACTGAAGCTTTCTTT. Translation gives CANFNTEAFF.

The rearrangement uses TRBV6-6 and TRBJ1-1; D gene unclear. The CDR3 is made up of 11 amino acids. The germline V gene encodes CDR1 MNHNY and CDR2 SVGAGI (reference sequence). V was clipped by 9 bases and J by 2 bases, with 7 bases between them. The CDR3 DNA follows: TGTGCCAGTCTATACAACACTGAAGCTTTCTTT. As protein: CASLYNTEAFF.

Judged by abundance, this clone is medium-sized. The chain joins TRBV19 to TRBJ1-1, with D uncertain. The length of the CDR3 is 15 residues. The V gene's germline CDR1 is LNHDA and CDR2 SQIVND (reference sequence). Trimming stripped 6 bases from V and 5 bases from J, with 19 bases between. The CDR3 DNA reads TGTGCCAGTAGCAACGGGGTGGGTCGCGGTACTGAAGCTTTCTTT. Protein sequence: CASSNGVGRGTEAFF.